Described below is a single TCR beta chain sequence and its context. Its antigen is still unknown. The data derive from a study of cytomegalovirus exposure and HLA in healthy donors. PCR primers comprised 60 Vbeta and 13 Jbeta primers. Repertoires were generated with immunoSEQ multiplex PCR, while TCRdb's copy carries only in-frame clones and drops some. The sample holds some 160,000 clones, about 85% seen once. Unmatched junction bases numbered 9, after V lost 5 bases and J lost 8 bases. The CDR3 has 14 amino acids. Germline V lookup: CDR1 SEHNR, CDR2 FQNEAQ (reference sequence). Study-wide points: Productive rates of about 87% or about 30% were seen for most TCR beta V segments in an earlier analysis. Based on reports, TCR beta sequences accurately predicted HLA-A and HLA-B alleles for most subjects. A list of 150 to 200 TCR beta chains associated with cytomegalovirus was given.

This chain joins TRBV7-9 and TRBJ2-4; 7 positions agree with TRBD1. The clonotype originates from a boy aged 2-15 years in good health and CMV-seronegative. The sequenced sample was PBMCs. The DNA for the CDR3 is TGTGCCAGCAGCCCACCGACAGGGTGGGACATTCAGTACTTC. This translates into CASSPPTGWDIQYF.